This TCR beta chain stems from a study of shared clonotypes between healthy human individuals. Study conclusions and caveats: What limited the represented genetic and exposure-history diversity was the small number of donors.

The sample holds one count of this clone. As yet, its antigen is unknown. This sequence is one base from a far larger clone and is likely a read error. Different DNA sequences within this sample yield the same CDR3. Assay runs were performed at deep level. An even split of each subset's genomic DNA across several immunoSEQ plates was performed. Original data processing: From ImmunoSEQ came sequences covering only the junction and carrying no quality scores, so filtering differed. Profiling relied on immunoSEQ multiplex PCR, and the TCRdb table lists in-frame clones only, not all of them. For V, J and clone size, that table is used; D and trimming come from the DNA. Of about 490,000 clones in the sample, 81% were seen once. Germline V lookup: CDR1 GTSNPN, CDR2 SVGIG (reference sequence). The CDR3 is 16 amino acids.

This rearrangement joins TRBV30 to TRBJ1-5, with a possible D match to TRBD1 (6 bases). The sequence derives from a woman aged 40 to 55 in good health. Some clones in this sample may be carry-over from other donors' samples. Sequencing used PBMCs. CDR3 sequence (DNA): TGTGCCTGGAGTGGCGGCGGGGGGCAGGAGAACCAGCCTCAGCATTTT. This encodes CAWSGGGGQENQPQHF.